The entry below gives a single T cell receptor beta chain sequence along with its context. The sample is drawn from a study of blood T cell repertoires in COVID-19. For the study at large: COVID-19 samples, acute and convalescent, were from the United States, Italy and Spain.

V was clipped by 7 bases and J by 2 bases; unmatched bases: 4. Germline V gene lookup returns CDR1 LNHDA and CDR2 SQIVND (reference sequence). This CDR3 contains 13 residues. Clones were read by immunoSEQ multiplex PCR, and TCRdb kept only the in-frame ones, dropping some. The sample includes tens of thousands of clones, around four fifths of them seen just once. The TCR comes from a human donor in a cohort sampled during active COVID-19. Material: peripheral blood. This chain links TRBV19 with TRBJ2-7, with 8 bases fitting TRBD1. The CDR3 protein is CASKGQGPYEQYF. CDR3 nucleotide sequence: TGTGCCAGTAAAGGACAGGGCCCCTACGAGCAGTACTTC.